The clone carrying this TCR beta chain was found a few times. Antigen: not known. Germline assignment: CDR1 MNHEY and CDR2 SMNVEV (reference sequence). This CDR3 spans 21 amino acids. V shed 3 bases and J 0 bases; nucleotides not matched to a gene: 15. This specimen belongs to a study of T cells in Graves' hyperthyroidism and ophthalmopathy. Overall study findings and caveats: Appearing also in blood were most of the thyroid clonotypes expanded above 0.001. Ophthalmopathy prediction by the model preceded onset by a median about 6 months.

TCR beta CDR3 regions were amplified from RNA transcripts. The TCR CDR3 first-round RT-PCR relied on the HTBI primer set. TCRdb reanalysed the multiplex PCR reads using MiXCR and keeps one entry per CDR3 protein. The data show about 510,000 distinct CDR3 sequences, with 14% seen just once and about 15% held by the top ten. V and J are TRBV27 and TRBJ2-1; 12 nucleotides match TRBD2. The sequencing input was blood. The receptor was derived from a middle-aged woman with Graves' hyperthyroidism. The chain's CDR3 is CASSFLLPSGRDQSSYNEQFF. The DNA of the CDR3 is TGTGCCAGCAGTTTTCTTCTCCCTAGCGGGAGGGACCAAAGCTCCTACAATGAGCAGTTCTTC.